The 10 T cell receptor beta chains below come from one sample, sequenced in a study of blood T cell repertoires in COVID-19. Produced via immunoSEQ multiplex PCR; TCRdb's table is partial and in-frame only. The sample shows 200,000 to 300,000 clones, around four fifths of them seen only once. Material for sequencing was peripheral blood. The receptors shown here come from a man aged 30-40 years who had recovered from COVID-19.

The chain uses TRBV7-2 and TRBJ1-6; D gene uncertain. Trimming removed 7 bases from V and 10 bases from J, with 14 bases in between. This CDR3 comprises 13 residues. The germline V gene encodes CDR1 SGHTA and CDR2 FQGNSA. The CDR3 coding sequence is TGTGCCAGCAACAACAATCAGCGCTCACCCCTCCACTTT. It encodes CASNNNQRSPLHF.

This rearrangement joins TRBV24-1 to TRBJ2-4, with D possibly TRBD2 on 6 matching bases. V lost 5 bases to trimming and J lost 6 bases, with 19 bases between them. The CDR3 runs to 16 residues. CDR1 KGHDR and CDR2 SFDVKD come from the germline V gene. DNA for the CDR3: TGTGCCACCAGTGCCGCCGGGCCGGGGCGGGGAAACATTCAGTACTTC. Translated, it gives CATSAAGPGRGNIQYF.

In this sample, this clone turned up once. The V call is TRBV29-1, the J call TRBJ2-7; D perhaps matches TRBD2 (6 bases). With 4 bases removed from V and 7 bases from J, the gap between germline ends came to 14 bases. CDR3 length: 12 amino acids. CDR1 is SQVTM and CDR2 is ANQGSEA in the germline V gene. This CDR3 reads CSVGGLGGEQYF. The CDR3 DNA follows: TGCAGCGTTGGCGGCCTAGGAGGGGAGCAGTACTTC.

This clone appeared many times. The chain carries TRBV7-2 and TRBJ2-7; tentatively, D is TRBD2 (6 bases). Germline assignment: CDR1 SGHTA and CDR2 FQGNSA. This CDR3 spans 15 amino acids. The germline V and J ends were trimmed by 2 bases and 4 bases, with 15 bases remaining between them. The CDR3 DNA sequence: TGTGCCAGCAGCTTAAGGAGGGGCCCAGGATACGAGCAGTACTTC. Amino acids: CASSLRRGPGYEQYF.

The V and J genes are TRBV28 and TRBJ1-1; D not resolved. V lost 2 bases and J 4 bases, leaving 14 bases between the germline ends. Germline V gene data show CDR1 as MDHEN and CDR2 as SYDVKM. This CDR3 has 15 amino acids. The CDR3 DNA sequence: TGTGCCAGCAGTTTAGGGAACAAGGGAGGCACTGAAGCTTTCTTT. Translation: CASSLGNKGGTEAFF.

This chain connects TRBV12-3 or TRBV12-4 to TRBJ1-2, with D tentatively TRBD1 (6 bases). This CDR3 is built from 13 residues. V was trimmed by 8 bases and J by 8 bases, leaving 18 bases between them. CDR3 DNA sequence: TGTGCCAGCTCCTCCGCAGGGGCAGGAGGCTACACCTTC. Translation gives CASSSAGAGGYTF.

This chain joins TRBV28 and TRBJ1-4; the D gene is possibly TRBD1 (6 bases). CDR3 length: 14 residues. Trimming cost V 5 bases and J 4 bases, with 11 bases left between them. CDR1 is MDHEN and CDR2 is SYDVKM in the germline V gene. The CDR3 region has the DNA TGTGCCAGCAGTGAAACAGGGCTTAATGAAAAACTGTTTTTT. This encodes CASSETGLNEKLFF.

The chain has TRBV3-1 (or the pseudogene TRBV3-2) and TRBJ1-3; 8 bases match TRBD1. The V segment lost 4 bases and the J segment 2 bases; nucleotides outside the gene matches: 1. The CDR3 is 14 residues long. Germline CDR1 is LGHDT and CDR2 is YNNKEL (reference sequence). The CDR3 protein is CASSRGQAGNTIYF. For the CDR3, the DNA is TGTGCCAGCAGCCGGGGACAGGCTGGAAACACCATATATTTT.

The CDR3 DNA is TGTGCCAGCAGGGACAGGGAGGGCGATGAGCAGTTCTTC. Translating gives CASRDREGDEQFF. The V call is TRBV6-4, the J call TRBJ2-1, with D tentatively TRBD1 (8 bases). Germline V lookup: CDR1 MRHNA, CDR2 SNTAGT. This CDR3 region has 13 residues. Between the trimmed V and J ends, which lost 6 bases and 8 bases, there was a span of 14 bases.

This chain connects TRBV28 to TRBJ1-4; 7 bases match TRBD1. V was clipped by 8 bases and J by 0 bases; unmatched bases: 3. CDR1 and CDR2 (germline): MDHEN, SYDVKM. The CDR3 length is 14 residues. In DNA, the CDR3 is TGTGCCAGCCAGGGGGACACAACTAATGAAAAACTGTTTTTT. Its translation is CASQGDTTNEKLFF.